The TCR beta chain described here comes from a study of control samples from healthy donors and cancer patients. V lost 1 base to trimming and J lost 0 bases, with 4 bases between them. Germline CDR1 and CDR2: LNHNV and YYDKDF (reference sequence). The CDR3 sequence is 15 residues long. The assay was immunoSEQ multiplex PCR, and TCRdb's table has in-frame clones only and misses some. The sample holds under 55,000 clones, under 95% seen once. The TCR was taken from a woman in her thirties or forties with head and neck cancer. Sequencing input: PBMCs. The rearrangement uses TRBV15 and TRBJ2-6; D call uncertain. CDR3: CATSRVRSGANVLTF. The CDR3 DNA reads TGTGCCACCAGCAGAGTTCGCTCTGGGGCCAACGTCCTGACTTTC.